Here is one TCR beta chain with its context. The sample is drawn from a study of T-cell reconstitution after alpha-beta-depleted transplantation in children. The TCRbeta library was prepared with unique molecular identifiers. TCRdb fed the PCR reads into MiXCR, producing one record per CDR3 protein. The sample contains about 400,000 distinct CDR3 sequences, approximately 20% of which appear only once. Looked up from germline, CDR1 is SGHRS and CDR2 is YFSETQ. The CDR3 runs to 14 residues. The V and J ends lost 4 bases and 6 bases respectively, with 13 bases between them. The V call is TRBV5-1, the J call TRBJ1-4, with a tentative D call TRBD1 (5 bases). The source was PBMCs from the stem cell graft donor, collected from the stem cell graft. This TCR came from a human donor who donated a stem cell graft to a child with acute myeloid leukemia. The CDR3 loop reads CASSPGRPDEKLFF. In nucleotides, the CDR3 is TGCGCCAGCAGCCCGGGACGACCCGATGAAAAACTGTTTTTT.